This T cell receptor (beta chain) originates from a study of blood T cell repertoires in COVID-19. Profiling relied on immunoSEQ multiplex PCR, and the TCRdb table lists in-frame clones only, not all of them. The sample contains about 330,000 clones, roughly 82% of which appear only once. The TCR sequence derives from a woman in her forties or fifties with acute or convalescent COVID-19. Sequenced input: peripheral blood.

CDR3 DNA: TGTGCCAGCAGCTTAGCTCAGGGGAGTCCCTACGAGCAGTACTTC. Amino acid sequence: CASSLAQGSPYEQYF. This sequence joins TRBV7-6 and TRBJ2-7; D is perhaps TRBD1 (6 bases). The length of the CDR3 is 15 residues. Trimming removed 0 bases from V and 2 bases from J, with 11 bases in between. CDR1 and CDR2 (germline): SGHVS, FNYEAQ.